This is a list of T cell receptor beta chains from one sample in a study of monozygotic twins with inflammatory bowel disease. TCRdb reprocessed the 5' RACE reads and reports one entry per CDR3 protein, with no DNA. The table lists more than 95,000 distinct CDR3 sequences, with 1.9% in the top ten. Sequencing was performed on blood. The receptor set was obtained from a human donor with ulcerative colitis or Crohn's disease, or a healthy co-twin of an affected twin (not recorded which). Both conserved end residues are part of each CDR3. Fields, in order: clone size, V gene, J gene, CDR3 length, CDR3 protein. A clone size is listed for some rows: how often the clone was seen (once, few, many), or a class if it is expanded.

-	TRBV7-2	TRBJ1-1	15	CASSLVQGVFAEAFF
-	TRBV27	TRBJ1-1	11	CASSSRQQAFF
-	TRBV21-1	TRBJ2-7	14	CASSAKPNGRVQYF
-	TRBV7-2	TRBJ1-1	16	CASSPIGTVYNTEAFF
-	TRBV12-3/TRBV12-4	TRBJ1-5	16	CASSLGAGVSNQPQHF
-	TRBV20-1	TRBJ2-4	16	CSAPRAGAMAKNIQYF
-	TRBV7-9	TRBJ2-7	14	CASSLGTGSVEQYF
-	TRBV11-2	TRBJ2-4	13	CASSFLAKNIQYF
-	TRBV7-9	TRBJ2-7	13	CASSPNQGYEQYF
-	TRBV5-4	TRBJ1-6	16	CASSTPTGRPNSPLHF
-	TRBV5-5	TRBJ2-2	12	CASSLVRGELFF
-	TRBV7-2	TRBJ2-7	14	CASSQGLKGYEQYF
-	TRBV29-1	TRBJ2-1	19	CSVEDHPYVGRAGGHEQFF
-	TRBV24-1	TRBJ2-1	16	CATSDLQGAAYNEQFF
-	TRBV28	TRBJ1-5	16	CASSQRFGHHYQPQHF
-	TRBV10-3	TRBJ2-3	16	CAISEPTAGFADTQYF
-	TRBV11-2	TRBJ2-2	13	CASSLLGQEGLFF
-	TRBV5-6	TRBJ1-6	15	CASSWGTGGNSPLHF
-	TRBV9	TRBJ2-7	12	CASSVDEDEQYF
-	TRBV10-3	TRBJ2-3	15	CAISELGQTSDTQYF
-	TRBV27	TRBJ2-1	15	CASSWGGRAGNEQFF
-	TRBV7-3	TRBJ2-3	20	CASSRGSGLAVGGHRCTQYF
-	TRBV5-1	TRBJ2-1	13	CASSVLAGDEQFF
-	TRBV11-2	TRBJ2-1	15	CASSLRRERSNEQFF
large	TRBV5-6	TRBJ2-5	17	CASSRNFAGGGRETQYF
-	TRBV7-2	TRBJ1-2	15	CASSRQGRGIDGYTF
-	TRBV5-4	TRBJ2-6	15	CASSPGAAGANVLTF
-	TRBV4-2	TRBJ2-7	14	CASSGGRGSYEQYF
-	TRBV12-3/TRBV12-4	TRBJ2-5	15	CASSFEAGRQETQYF
-	TRBV4-3	TRBJ2-1	12	CASSQDYNEQFF
-	TRBV7-3	TRBJ2-6	21	CASSLKWTGSGPISGANVLTF
-	TRBV6-2/TRBV6-3	TRBJ2-7	14	CASTTGFSSYEQYF
-	TRBV5-6	TRBJ2-5	13	CASSSSLQETQYF
-	TRBV4-2	TRBJ2-1	15	CASSQGGAPYNEQFF
-	TRBV20-1	TRBJ1-5	13	CSALGRGNQPQHF
-	TRBV28	TRBJ2-1	12	CASSLAGNEQFF
-	TRBV3-1	TRBJ2-1	16	CASSRASGGAHNEQFF
-	TRBV15	TRBJ2-1	13	CATSTLGLNEQFF
-	TRBV5-1	TRBJ1-1	14	CASSLPGAYTEAFF